What follows is one TCR beta chain and its context. V gave up 5 bases and J gave up 8 bases; unmatched junction bases: 6. Germline CDR1 reads SGHTA; CDR2 reads FQGNSA. The CDR3 spans 12 residues. This entry belongs to a study of shared clonotypes between healthy human individuals. Sequencing was performed with immunoSEQ multiplex PCR; in TCRdb, only in-frame clones are kept and a portion is missing. The repertoire consists of approximately 1,500,000 clones, with around 98% occurring once and the leading ten covering about 0.42%. V gene TRBV7-2 combines with J gene TRBJ2-7, with 7 bases fitting TRBD2. The sample was naive CD4+ T cells sorted from blood. Subset defined: CD45RA+ positively selected. The receptor's source is a man in his thirties or forties in good health. The CDR3 DNA follows: TGTGCCAGCAGCGTCGGGGGGTCGAAGCAGTACTTC. This codes for CASSVGGSKQYF.